A selection of T cell receptor beta chains follows, all from one sample in a study of blood T cells in healthy people across ages. TCRdb reprocessed the 5' RACE reads via MiXCR and lists one record per CDR3 protein. The data show about 1.7 million distinct CDR3 sequences, with 28% seen just once and around 7.7% held by the top ten. Sequencing was done on a sample of blood. The receptors come from a woman in her twenties or thirties in good health. Each CDR3 is given with its conserved first and last residue. The order of the fields is clone size, J gene, D gene, V gene, CDR3 DNA, CDR3 protein. The D gene is left open where the match is weak. Some rows mark clone size as missing; the rest say once, few, many or name a class of expanded clone.

few TRBJ2-1 TRBD1 TRBV9 TGTGCCAGCAGCGCAGAAGGGGGCTCCTCCTACAATGAGCAGTTCTTC CASSAEGGSSYNEQFF
few TRBJ2-2 TRBD2 TRBV12-3/TRBV12-4 TGTGCCAGCACTCGGACTAGCGGGAGCTTCAACACCGGGGAGCTGTTTTTT CASTRTSGSFNTGELFF
many TRBJ2-1 . TRBV3-1 TGTGCCAGCAGCCAAGATCATTCCCAAGTGGGTATGGGCAATGAGCAGTTCTTC CASSQDHSQVGMGNEQFF
many TRBJ2-7 TRBD2 TRBV20-1 TGCAGTGCTAGAGAGGGACTAGCGGGAGACGAGCAGTACTTC CSAREGLAGDEQYF
. TRBJ2-3 . TRBV20-1 TGCAGTGCTAGATCCTCCAAACCGGGGACAGATACGCAGTATTTT CSARSSKPGTDTQYF
many TRBJ1-2 TRBD1 TRBV29-1 TGCAGCGTGCTTACAGGGGGCTATGGCTACACCTTC CSVLTGGYGYTF
. TRBJ1-4 . TRBV7-2 TGTGCCAGCAGTCATACGGGCCCCAATGAAAAACTGTTTTTT CASSHTGPNEKLFF
. TRBJ2-2 . TRBV10-3 TGTGCCATCAGGAGGGACGGGGCCGGGGAGCTGTTTTTT CAIRRDGAGELFF
few TRBJ2-1 . TRBV19 TGTGCCTCGAGGGGGGGTCCTGAGCAGTTCTTC CASRGGPEQFF
few TRBJ1-5 . TRBV7-2 TGTGCCAGCAGCTACCGTTCGGGTCGATATCAGCCCCAGCATTTT CASSYRSGRYQPQHF
few TRBJ1-1 . TRBV5-1 TGCGCCAGCAGCTTGGCCACAGGTGTCGCTGAAGCTTTCTTT CASSLATGVAEAFF
few TRBJ2-7 TRBD1 TRBV20-1 TGCAGTGCTAACGGACAGGGGGGCGCCCAGCAGTACTTC CSANGQGGAQQYF
few TRBJ2-3 TRBD2 TRBV29-1 TGCAGCTGGAGCGGGGGGGCGACAGATACGCAGTATTTT CSWSGGATDTQYF
few TRBJ2-5 . TRBV19 TGTGCCAGTAGTACCTCAGCGAGGCAAGAGACCCAGTACTTC CASSTSARQETQYF
. TRBJ2-5 TRBD1 TRBV7-2 TGTGCCAGCAGCTTTCGACAGGGTGGTAGGGAGACCCAGTACTTC CASSFRQGGRETQYF
. TRBJ2-7 TRBD2 TRBV5-1 TGCGCCATCAGGTTAACCAGCGGGAACTACGAGCAGTACTTC CAIRLTSGNYEQYF
. TRBJ2-1 . TRBV30 TGTGCCTGGAGTGTGGCCAATGAGCAGTTCTTC CAWSVANEQFF
. TRBJ2-7 TRBD2 TRBV20-1 TGCAGTGCTGGGGGGACTAGCGGGAGGATCGAGCAGTACTTC CSAGGTSGRIEQYF
. TRBJ2-6 TRBD1 TRBV12-3/TRBV12-4 TGTGCCAGCTGTGAACCGGGACAGGGAACTGGGGCCAACGTCCTGACTTTC CASCEPGQGTGANVLTF